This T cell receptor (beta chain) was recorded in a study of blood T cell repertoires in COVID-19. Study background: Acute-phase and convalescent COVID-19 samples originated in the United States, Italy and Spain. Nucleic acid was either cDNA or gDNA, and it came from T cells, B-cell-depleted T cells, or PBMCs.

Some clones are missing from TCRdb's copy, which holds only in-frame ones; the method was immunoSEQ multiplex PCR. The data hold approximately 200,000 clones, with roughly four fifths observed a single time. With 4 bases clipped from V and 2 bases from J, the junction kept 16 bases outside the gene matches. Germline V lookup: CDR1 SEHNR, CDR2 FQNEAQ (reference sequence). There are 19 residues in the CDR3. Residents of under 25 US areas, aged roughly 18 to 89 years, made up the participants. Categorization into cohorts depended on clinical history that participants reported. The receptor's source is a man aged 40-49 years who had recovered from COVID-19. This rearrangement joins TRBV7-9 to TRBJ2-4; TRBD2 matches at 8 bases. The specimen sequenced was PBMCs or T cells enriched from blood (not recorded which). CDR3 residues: CASSSALLPGGRTKNIQYF. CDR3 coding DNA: TGTGCCAGCAGCTCCGCCCTACTCCCAGGCGGGAGGACCAAAAACATTCAGTACTTC.